This T cell receptor beta chain was recovered during a study of cytomegalovirus exposure and HLA in healthy donors. Across the whole study: HLA-typed donors were the source of approximately 85 million unique TCRs, which an early data release held. Points from the study as a whole: In a later analysis, donors in an Asian-associated ancestry cluster reportedly had fewer N-insertions in productive TCRs than the cohort mean. Later work associated 16,951 TCR beta sequences with HLA alleles at 0.05 false discovery rate.

PCR employed 60 Vbeta and 13 Jbeta primers. Per the study methods: A later analysis tallied about 80 million unique TCR beta chains, around 12 million of them shared. Some clones are missing from TCRdb's copy, which holds only in-frame ones; the method was immunoSEQ multiplex PCR. The DNA was the basis for D and trimming; V, J and clone size are from that table. The sample yields 65,000 to 70,000 clones, roughly four fifths seen once. CDR3 length: 14 residues. Germline loops: CDR1 LGHNA, CDR2 YNFKEQ. V was clipped by 3 bases and J by 8 bases, with 14 bases between them. For this clone: The antigen remains unidentified.

The chain recombines TRBV4-2 with TRBJ2-1; possible D gene TRBD2, 5 bases. This clonotype was obtained from a woman in her twenties or thirties in good health and CMV-seropositive. Sequenced: PBMCs. The CDR3 DNA is TGTGCCAGCAGCCAGGTCCCTAGCTTGGATGAGCAGTTCTTC. As protein: CASSQVPSLDEQFF.